Each of the 13 T cell receptor beta chains below was sequenced from the same sample in a study of T cells in Graves' hyperthyroidism and ophthalmopathy. Amplified TCR beta CDR3 regions derived from RNA transcripts. The HTBI primer set drove a first-round RT-PCR of the TCR CDR3. TCRdb used MiXCR to reprocess the multiplex PCR reads, holding one entry per CDR3 protein. The repertoire holds a few hundred thousand distinct CDR3 sequences, with 15% to 20% as singletons. The sequencing sample was made of blood. These receptors originate from a woman aged 35 to 49 with Graves' ophthalmopathy.

This clonotype was seen ten or more times. CDR3 sequence: CASSPDASLNQPQHF. Written as DNA, the CDR3 is TGTGCCAGCAGTCCGGACGCCAGCCTCAATCAGCCCCAGCATTTT. The chain couples TRBV28 to TRBJ1-5; D call uncertain. This CDR3 spans 15 amino acids. Between the trimmed V and J ends, which lost 5 bases and 3 bases, there was a span of 14 bases. The germline V gene encodes CDR1 MDHEN and CDR2 SYDVKM.

This clonotype was recorded at least ten times. A much larger clone differs from this one at a single base, so this may be a read error. The V call is TRBV7-2, the J call TRBJ2-7; D is unresolved. The V gene lost 8 bases and the J gene lost 7 bases, with 18 bases spanning the gap. The CDR3 contains 13 residues. Germline-derived CDR1 and CDR2 are SGHTA and FQGNSA. The CDR3 bases are TGTGCCAGCGGCTATACCGCCGAGGATGAGCAGTACTTC. Residues: CASGYTAEDEQYF.

Turning to this clonotype: The junction and the germline gene differ at one end; a read error may be behind it. The rearrangement uses TRBV4-1 and TRBJ2-5; no reliable D call. This CDR3 is 14 amino acids long. Germline loops: CDR1 MGHRA, CDR2 YSYEKL. The CDR3 DNA sequence: TGCGCCAGCATCCAAGTATCCAGGTTGGAGACCCAGTACTTC. Residues: CASIQVSRLETQYF.

CDR3 amino acids: CASRGTSGRESSYNEQFF. The DNA for the CDR3 is TGTGCCAGCCGTGGGACTAGCGGGAGGGAAAGCTCCTACAATGAGCAGTTCTTC. This rearrangement joins TRBV6-1 to TRBJ2-1, with 16 bases lining up with TRBD2. The germline CDR1 and CDR2 sequences are MNHNS and SASEGT. V shed 8 bases, J shed 0 bases, and the junction held 7 bases outside the gene matches. The CDR3 has 18 amino acids.

This clonotype came up many times. The chain uses TRBV7-9 and TRBJ2-5; tentatively, D is TRBD1 (7 bases). Trimming left V 6 bases short and J 7 bases short, with 33 bases between. Germline CDR1 and CDR2: SEHNR and FQNEAQ (reference sequence). The length of the CDR3 is 19 residues. CDR3: CASSPTGTEIGRSLATQYF. The CDR3 nucleotides read TGTGCCAGCAGTCCCACCGGGACAGAAATAGGGAGGTCTTTGGCGACCCAGTACTTC.

This clonotype showed up just a few times. This chain links TRBV4-3 with TRBJ2-5; TRBD2 agrees at 13 bases. The V segment lost 1 base and the J segment 4 bases; nucleotides outside the gene matches: 6. Germline V lookup: CDR1 LGHNA, CDR2 YSLEER. This CDR3 is built from 17 residues. The CDR3 spells CASSQGTSGRALETQYF. The CDR3 nucleotides read TGCGCCAGCAGCCAAGGAACTAGCGGGAGGGCCTTAGAGACCCAGTACTTC.

This clonotype was observed many times. This chain links TRBV6-5 with TRBJ2-2, with TRBD2 matching 8 bases. V lost 5 bases to trimming and J lost 3 bases; unmatched junction nucleotides: 8. Germline V gives CDR1 MNHEY, CDR2 SVGAGI. The CDR3 covers 16 residues. The CDR3 DNA sequence: TGTGCCAGCAGTCAGGGACTAGTGAAGGACACCGGGGAGCTGTTTTTT. As protein: CASSQGLVKDTGELFF.

Many counts were recorded for this clonotype. V and J are TRBV19 and TRBJ2-7; tentative D call: TRBD1 (6 bases). V was clipped by 4 bases and J by 4 bases, with 17 bases between them. Germline assignment: CDR1 LNHDA and CDR2 SQIVND (reference sequence). The CDR3 covers 15 residues. The CDR3 reads CASSNPRGEGYEQYF. The CDR3 DNA follows: TGTGCCAGTAGTAATCCCAGGGGAGAGGGATACGAGCAGTACTTC.

This clonotype occurred many times. The chain links TRBV6-5 to TRBJ2-7; 8 nucleotides match TRBD1. This CDR3 is 15 amino acids long. V shed 2 bases, J shed 3 bases, and the junction held 6 bases outside the gene matches. Per the germline V gene, CDR1 is MNHEY and CDR2 is SVGAGI. The CDR3 region has the DNA TGTGCCAGCAGTTACGTGGACAGGGCGTACTACGAGCAGTACTTC. Residues: CASSYVDRAYYEQYF.

At least ten counts were recorded for this clonotype. J is TRBJ2-2 and V is TRBV4-1; D is tentatively TRBD1 or TRBD2 (5 bases each). Trimming cost V 3 bases and J 5 bases, with 16 bases left between them. CDR3 size: 16 residues. Germline values: CDR1 MGHRA, CDR2 YSYEKL. CDR3 residues: CASSHVSGLVTGELFF. The DNA for the CDR3 is TGCGCCAGCAGCCACGTTTCGGGGCTAGTGACCGGGGAGCTGTTTTTT.

The chain is built from TRBV30 and TRBJ1-2, with 12 bases matching TRBD1. The CDR3 extends over 12 amino acids. The V gene's germline CDR1 is GTSNPN and CDR2 SVGIG (reference sequence). V dropped 4 bases and J dropped 8; count of bases not matched to a gene: 2. The CDR3 region is CAWTGTGGGYTF. CDR3 in DNA: TGTGCCTGGACCGGGACAGGGGGCGGCTACACCTTC. Based on the CDR3 plus reference TRBV30 and TRBJ1-2, the full variable domain is SQTIHQWPATLVQPVGSPLSLECTVEGTSNPNLYWYRQAAGRGLQLLFYSVGIGQISSEVPQNLSASRPQDRQFILSSKKLLLSDSGFYLCAWTGTGGGYTFGSGTRLTVV.

The sample holds many counts of this clonotype. The chain is built from TRBV20-1 and TRBJ1-5; D is unclear. Germline CDR1 reads DFQATT; CDR2 reads SNEGSKA (reference sequence). V gave up 1 base and J gave up 7 bases, with 14 bases separating them. The CDR3 has 14 residues. As DNA, the CDR3 is TGCAGTGCTAGAGTCCGGCAGGAAGGACAGCCCCAGCATTTT. The encoded protein is CSARVRQEGQPQHF.

This clonotype appeared many times. One end of the junction fails to match germline, which may point to a read error. The rearrangement uses TRBV5-1 and TRBJ2-5, with D maybe TRBD2 (6 bases). In germline, CDR1 is SGHRS, CDR2 YFSETQ. The length of the CDR3 is 12 residues. The CDR3: CASSFSGETQYF. In DNA, the CDR3 is TGTGCCAGCAGTTTTAGCGGAGAGACCCAGTACTTC.